The 8 T cell receptor beta chains below all came from one sample that was sequenced in a study of T-cell reconstitution after alpha-beta-depleted transplantation in children. Using unique molecular identifiers, the investigators prepared the TCRbeta library. MiXCR, run by TCRdb on the PCR reads, gives a single entry per CDR3 protein. Of about 980,000 distinct CDR3 sequences in the sample, roughly 31% are singletons; the top ten hold more than 25%. Sample: PBMCs, mostly from graft donor cells, taken 360 days after TCRalphabeta/CD19-depleted stem cell transplant. The source of these receptors is a boy less than two years old who had a stem cell transplant for SCID, so the T cells may come from the graft donor.

The chain links TRBV3-1 to TRBJ2-1; perhaps TRBD2 as D (6 bases). Trimming stripped 1 base from V and 13 bases from J, with 17 bases between. Germline CDR1 and CDR2: LGHDT and YNNKEL (reference sequence). CDR3 length: 14 residues. The CDR3 DNA follows: TGTGCCAGCAGCCAAGTTTTGACTAGTCGGTCCCAGTTCTTC. Translating gives CASSQVLTSRSQFF.

The chain combines TRBV12-3 or TRBV12-4 with TRBJ2-7; 8 positions match TRBD2. V dropped 2 bases and J dropped 2; count of bases not matched to a gene: 5. This CDR3 has 15 residues. The CDR3 region has the DNA TGTGCCAGCAGTTTACGAGCGGGAGACACCTACGAGCAGTACTTC. Protein sequence: CASSLRAGDTYEQYF.

CDR3 loop: CATTANYGYTF. CDR3 bases: TGTGCCACCACAGCTAACTATGGCTACACCTTC. V and J are TRBV10-3 and TRBJ1-2; D gene uncertain. This CDR3 contains 11 residues. Per the germline V gene, CDR1 is ENHRY and CDR2 is SYGVKD. V lost 10 bases to trimming and J lost 0 bases, with 6 bases between them.

This clonotype turned up a few times. The chain uses TRBV14 and TRBJ2-5; weak D call: TRBD2 (6 bases). Per germline, CDR1 SGHDN and CDR2 FVKESK. Trimming removed 2 bases from V and 5 bases from J, with 21 bases in between. The CDR3 has 17 residues. The CDR3 protein is CASSQRGDLTRRETQYF. The CDR3 DNA is TGTGCCAGCAGCCAAAGAGGGGACTTGACTCGACGGGAGACCCAGTACTTC.

The chain uses TRBV29-1 and TRBJ2-7; the match to TRBD2 covers 9 bases. Trimming took 4 bases from V and 0 from J; bases not matched to a gene: 16. The CDR3 runs 18 residues. The germline V gene has CDR1 SQVTM and CDR2 ANQGSEA. This CDR3 is CSVGVTLAGRRSSYEQYF. CDR3 sequence (DNA): TGCAGCGTTGGGGTGACCCTAGCGGGGAGGAGAAGCTCCTACGAGCAGTACTTC.

Comment on this clonotype: An end of the junction does not agree with germline; a read error may underlie this. This rearrangement joins TRBV20-1 to TRBJ1-2; the match to TRBD1 covers 8 bases. Per the germline V gene, CDR1 is DFQATT and CDR2 is SNEGSKA (reference sequence). This CDR3 contains 12 residues. The CDR3 DNA follows: TGCAGTGCTAGACGCCTAGACAGGGGCGCCTTCTTC. Encoded protein: CSARRLDRGAFF.

This clonotype was detected a few times. The rearrangement links TRBV6-5 to TRBJ1-1; D is ambiguous. The V end lost 0 bases, the J end lost 7 bases, and 18 bases lay between the germline ends. Germline V gene data show CDR1 as MNHEY and CDR2 as SVGAGI. This CDR3 contains 16 residues. The DNA for the CDR3 is TGTGCCAGCAGTTACTCGCTCGCCCCATATACCGGTGAAGCTTTCTTT. The encoded protein is CASSYSLAPYTGEAFF.

The chain carries TRBV5-5 and TRBJ2-1; TRBD1 matches 9 bases. The CDR3 is made up of 16 amino acids. With 3 bases clipped from V and 8 bases from J, the junction kept 12 bases outside the gene matches. From germline, CDR1 is SGHKS and CDR2 YYEKEE (reference sequence). CDR3 in DNA: TGTGCCAGCAGCTCCCGTGGGGACAGGGATATGGATGAGCAGTTCTTC. Protein sequence: CASSSRGDRDMDEQFF.